A selection of T cell receptor beta chains follows, all from one sample in a study of regulatory T cells in long-lasting Graves disease. From the multiplex PCR reads, TCRdb called clonotypes with MiXCR, one entry per CDR3 protein. The sample consists of about 380,000 distinct CDR3 sequences, roughly 16% of them appearing once. This specimen consisted of peripheral blood mononuclear cells (PBMCs), obtained at new diagnosis, from a patient treated with antithyroid drugs. The receptors here all came from a female donor with Graves disease. CDR3s include the opening cysteine and the closing phenylalanine or tryptophan. The order of the fields is J gene, V gene, D gene, clone size, CDR3 protein, CDR3 DNA. A D gene is named only where the DNA matches it firmly. Clone size, where shown, is once, few, many, or a class for clones that have expanded.

J: TRBJ2-1; V: TRBV9; D: NA; size: few; CDR3: CASSPPNYNEQFF; DNA: TGTGCCAGCAGCCCCCCCAACTACAATGAGCAGTTCTTC
J: TRBJ2-7; V: TRBV2; D: NA; size: NA; CDR3: CASLRGARAYEQYF; DNA: TGTGCCAGCCTCAGGGGGGCCAGGGCCTACGAGCAGTACTTC
J: TRBJ2-1; V: TRBV7-9; D: NA; size: many; CDR3: CASSLSTGIAYNEQFF; DNA: TGTGCCAGCAGCTTATCTACCGGGATTGCCTACAATGAGCAGTTCTTC
J: TRBJ2-7; V: TRBV7-9; D: NA; size: many; CDR3: CASSPPGRGRVYEQYF; DNA: TGTGCCAGCAGCCCCCCGGGCAGGGGCCGCGTCTACGAGCAGTACTTC
J: TRBJ2-7; V: TRBV7-9; D: TRBD2; size: many; CDR3: CATAGGTSLYEQYF; DNA: TGTGCCACCGCCGGGGGGACCAGCCTCTACGAGCAGTACTTC
J: TRBJ2-5; V: TRBV10-3; D: TRBD1; size: many; CDR3: CATKEGQGDETQYF; DNA: TGTGCCACGAAAGAGGGACAGGGAGACGAGACCCAGTACTTC
J: TRBJ1-4; V: TRBV7-2; D: TRBD1; size: many; CDR3: CASSFRGDEKLFF; DNA: TGTGCCAGCAGCTTCAGGGGGGATGAAAAACTGTTTTTT
J: TRBJ2-2; V: TRBV12-3/TRBV12-4; D: TRBD2; size: NA; CDR3: CASSPGGITGELFF; DNA: TGTGCCAGCAGCCCGGGGGGGATCACCGGGGAGCTGTTTTTT
J: TRBJ1-1; V: TRBV5-6; D: NA; size: many; CDR3: CASSLWTRNEAFF; DNA: TGTGCCAGCAGCTTGTGGACAAGAAATGAAGCTTTCTTT
J: TRBJ1-1; V: TRBV30; D: NA; size: NA; CDR3: CACTGGWPAKNTEAFF; DNA: TGTGCCTGCACGGGGGGGTGGCCCGCTAAGAACACTGAAGCTTTCTTT
J: TRBJ1-1; V: TRBV28; D: TRBD1; size: NA; CDR3: CASSYIWDRGLGTEAFF; DNA: TGTGCCAGCAGCTACATATGGGACAGGGGGCTGGGCACTGAAGCTTTCTTT
J: TRBJ1-1; V: TRBV10-2; D: NA; size: NA; CDR3: CASSDGLARSWNTEAFF; DNA: TGCGCCAGCAGTGACGGGCTCGCCCGGTCTTGGAACACTGAAGCTTTCTTT
J: TRBJ2-7; V: TRBV7-9; D: TRBD1; size: NA; CDR3: CASSTNRGAYEQYF; DNA: TGCGCCAGCAGTACAAACAGGGGGGCCTACGAGCAGTACTTC
J: TRBJ2-2; V: TRBV7-2; D: TRBD2; size: NA; CDR3: CASSLEGPGLGITGELFF; DNA: TGTGCCAGCAGCTTAGAGGGGCCGGGACTAGGGATCACCGGGGAGCTGTTTTTT
J: TRBJ1-1; V: TRBV3-1; D: NA; size: many; CDR3: CASSQLDIENTEAFF; DNA: TGTGCCAGCAGCCAGTTGGACATTGAGAACACTGAAGCTTTCTTT
J: TRBJ1-2; V: TRBV29-1; D: NA; size: NA; CDR3: CSVVGGYGYTF; DNA: TGCAGCGTTGTGGGGGGATATGGCTACACCTTC
J: TRBJ2-3; V: TRBV19; D: TRBD1; size: few; CDR3: CASSAQGFSTDTQYF; DNA: TGTGCCAGTAGTGCACAGGGGTTCTCCACAGATACGCAGTATTTT
J: TRBJ2-6; V: TRBV7-8; D: NA; size: few; CDR3: CASSLVVGSGANVLTF; DNA: TGTGCCAGCAGCTTAGTCGTGGGATCTGGGGCCAACGTCCTGACTTTC
J: TRBJ2-3; V: TRBV4-3; D: TRBD1; size: many; CDR3: CASSQGMTGVRTDTQYF; DNA: TGCGCCAGCAGCCAAGGGATGACAGGGGTGAGGACAGATACGCAGTATTTT
J: TRBJ2-1; V: TRBV20-1; D: TRBD2; size: NA; CDR3: CSARAQAGLLLLNEQFF; DNA: TGCAGTGCTAGAGCCCAAGCGGGACTACTCCTTCTCAATGAGCAGTTCTTC
J: TRBJ2-7; V: TRBV7-2; D: NA; size: many; CDR3: CASSLARDYEQYF; DNA: TGTGCCAGCAGCTTAGCCCGGGACTACGAGCAGTACTTC
J: TRBJ1-2; V: TRBV15; D: NA; size: NA; CDR3: CATSRDRLQEGGRDYGYTF; DNA: TGTGCCACCAGCAGAGATCGACTCCAGGAGGGGGGACGAGACTATGGCTACACCTTC
J: TRBJ2-5; V: TRBV20-1; D: TRBD2; size: NA; CDR3: CSAPKGTGRARLAGGPETQYF; DNA: TGCAGTGCACCTAAGGGGACCGGGAGGGCTCGACTAGCGGGAGGGCCAGAGACCCAGTACTTC
J: TRBJ1-1; V: TRBV28; D: NA; size: many; CDR3: CASSLDQLGTEAFF; DNA: TGTGCCAGCAGTTTGGACCAGTTGGGCACTGAAGCTTTCTTT